What follows describes a single TCR beta chain. CDR3 length equals 16 residues. The V gene lost 9 bases and the J gene lost 6 bases, with 27 bases spanning the gap. CDR1 and CDR2 from the germline V gene are LNHDA and SQIVND (reference sequence). This record belongs to a study of blood T cell repertoires in COVID-19. At the level of the study: Samples taken during acute and convalescent COVID-19 were collected in the United States, Italy and Spain.

Repertoires were generated with immunoSEQ multiplex PCR, while TCRdb's copy carries only in-frame clones and drops some. The repertoire holds about 74,000 clones, approximately 85% seen once, with 36% in the top ten. The V call is TRBV19, the J call TRBJ2-7; tentative D call: TRBD2 (5 bases). Material for sequencing was peripheral blood. The clonotype originates from an older man with acute or convalescent COVID-19. CDR3 protein: CASLFLWVQRRGEQYF. The DNA for the CDR3 is TGTGCCAGCCTTTTCCTATGGGTGCAAAGACGGGGCGAGCAGTACTTC.